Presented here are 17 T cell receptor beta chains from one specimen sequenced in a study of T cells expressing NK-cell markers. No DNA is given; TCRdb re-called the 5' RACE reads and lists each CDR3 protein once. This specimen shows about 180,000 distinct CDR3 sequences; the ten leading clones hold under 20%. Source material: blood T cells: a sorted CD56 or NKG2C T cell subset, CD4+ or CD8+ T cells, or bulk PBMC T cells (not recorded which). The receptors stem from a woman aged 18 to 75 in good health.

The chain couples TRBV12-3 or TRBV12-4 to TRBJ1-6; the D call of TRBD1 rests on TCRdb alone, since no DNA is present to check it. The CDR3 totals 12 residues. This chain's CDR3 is CASSPGIQALHF.

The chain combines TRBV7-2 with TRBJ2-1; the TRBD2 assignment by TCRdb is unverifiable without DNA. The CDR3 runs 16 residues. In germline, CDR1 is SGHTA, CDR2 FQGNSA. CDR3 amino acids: CASSFYSGRPLREQFF.

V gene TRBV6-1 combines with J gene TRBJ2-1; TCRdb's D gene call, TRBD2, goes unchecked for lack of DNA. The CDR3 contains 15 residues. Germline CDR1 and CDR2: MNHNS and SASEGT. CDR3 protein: CASPGGRGPYNEQFF.

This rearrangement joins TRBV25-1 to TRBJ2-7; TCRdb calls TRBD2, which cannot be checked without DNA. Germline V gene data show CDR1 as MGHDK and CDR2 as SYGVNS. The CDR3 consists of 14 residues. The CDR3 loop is CASSGDWRGYEQYF.

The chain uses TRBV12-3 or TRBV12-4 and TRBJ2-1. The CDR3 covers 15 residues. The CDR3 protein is CASGSSGASYNEQFF.

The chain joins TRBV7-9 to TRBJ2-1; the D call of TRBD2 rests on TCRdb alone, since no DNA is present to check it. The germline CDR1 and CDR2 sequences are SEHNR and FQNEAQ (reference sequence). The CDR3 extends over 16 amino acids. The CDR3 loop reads CASSLGWSGTFNEQFF.

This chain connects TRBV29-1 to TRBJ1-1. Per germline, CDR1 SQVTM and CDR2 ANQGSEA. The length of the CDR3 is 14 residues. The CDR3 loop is CSVRTENMNTEAFF.

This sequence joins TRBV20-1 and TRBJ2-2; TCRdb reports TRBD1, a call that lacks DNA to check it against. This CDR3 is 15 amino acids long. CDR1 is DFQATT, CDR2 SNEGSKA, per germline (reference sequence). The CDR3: CSARAADRASGELFF.

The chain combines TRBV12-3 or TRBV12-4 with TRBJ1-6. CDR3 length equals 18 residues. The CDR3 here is CASSRGWRGPAYNSPLHF.

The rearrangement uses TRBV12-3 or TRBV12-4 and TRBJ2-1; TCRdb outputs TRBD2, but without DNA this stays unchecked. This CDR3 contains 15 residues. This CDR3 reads CASSPWTYGGNEQFF.

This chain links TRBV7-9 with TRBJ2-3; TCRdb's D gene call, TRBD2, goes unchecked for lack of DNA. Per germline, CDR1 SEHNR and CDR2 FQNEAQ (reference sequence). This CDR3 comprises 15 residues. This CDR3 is CASSPTSGATDTQYF.

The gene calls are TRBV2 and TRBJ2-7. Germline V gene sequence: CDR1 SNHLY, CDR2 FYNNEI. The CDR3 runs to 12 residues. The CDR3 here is CASSEAGPGQYF.

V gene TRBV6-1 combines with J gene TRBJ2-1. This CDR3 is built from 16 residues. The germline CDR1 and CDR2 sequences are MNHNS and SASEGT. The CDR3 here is CASSPSGLGSYNEQFF.

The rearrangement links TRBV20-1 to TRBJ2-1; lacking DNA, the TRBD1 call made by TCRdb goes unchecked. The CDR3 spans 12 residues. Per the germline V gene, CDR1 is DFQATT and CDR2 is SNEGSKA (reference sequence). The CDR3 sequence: CSAAQEVGTDFF.

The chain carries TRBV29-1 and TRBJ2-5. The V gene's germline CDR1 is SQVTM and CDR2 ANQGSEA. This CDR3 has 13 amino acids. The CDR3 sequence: CSVILRSPETQYF.

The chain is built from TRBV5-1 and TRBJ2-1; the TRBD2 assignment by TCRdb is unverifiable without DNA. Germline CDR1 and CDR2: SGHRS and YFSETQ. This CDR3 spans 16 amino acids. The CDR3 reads CASSSYGGGAYNEQFF.

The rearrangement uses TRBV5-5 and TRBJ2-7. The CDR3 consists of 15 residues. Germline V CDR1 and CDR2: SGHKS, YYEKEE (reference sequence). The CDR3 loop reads CASSLAAGDSYEQYF.